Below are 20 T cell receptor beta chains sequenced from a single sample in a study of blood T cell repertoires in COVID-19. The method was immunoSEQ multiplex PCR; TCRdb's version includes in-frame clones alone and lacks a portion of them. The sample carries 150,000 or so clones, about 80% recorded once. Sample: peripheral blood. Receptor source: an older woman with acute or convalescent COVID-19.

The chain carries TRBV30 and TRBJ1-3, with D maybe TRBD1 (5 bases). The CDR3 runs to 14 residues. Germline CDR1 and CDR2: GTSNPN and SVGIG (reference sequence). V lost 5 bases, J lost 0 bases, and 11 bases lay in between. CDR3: CAWGRDRSGNTIYF. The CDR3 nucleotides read TGTGCCTGGGGCAGGGATCGCTCTGGAAACACCATATATTTT.

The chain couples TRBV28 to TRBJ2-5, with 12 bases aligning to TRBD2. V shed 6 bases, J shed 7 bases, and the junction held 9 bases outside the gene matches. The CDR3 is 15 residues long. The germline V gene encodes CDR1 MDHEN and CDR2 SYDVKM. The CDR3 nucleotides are TGTGCCAGCAGGGCGACTAGCGGGGGCTTCCTGACCCAGTACTTC. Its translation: CASRATSGGFLTQYF.

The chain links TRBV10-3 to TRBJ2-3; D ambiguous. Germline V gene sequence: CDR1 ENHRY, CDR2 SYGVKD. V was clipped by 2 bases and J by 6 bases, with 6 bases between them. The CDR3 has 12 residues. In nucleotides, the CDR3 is TGTGCCATCAGTGAGGCAGCGGATACGCAGTATTTT. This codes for CAISEAADTQYF.

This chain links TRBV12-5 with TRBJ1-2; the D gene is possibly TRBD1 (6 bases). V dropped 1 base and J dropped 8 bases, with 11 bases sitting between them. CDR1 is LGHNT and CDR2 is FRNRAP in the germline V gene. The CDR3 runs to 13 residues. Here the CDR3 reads CASGLGQGWGYTF. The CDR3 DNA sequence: TGTGCTAGTGGTTTGGGTCAGGGGTGGGGCTACACCTTC.

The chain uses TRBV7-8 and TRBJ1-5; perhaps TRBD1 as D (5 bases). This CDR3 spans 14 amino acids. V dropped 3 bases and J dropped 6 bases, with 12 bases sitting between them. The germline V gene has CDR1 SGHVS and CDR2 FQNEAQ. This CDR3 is CASSLGPLFQPQHF. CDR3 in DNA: TGTGCCAGCAGCTTGGGGCCCCTATTTCAGCCCCAGCATTTT.

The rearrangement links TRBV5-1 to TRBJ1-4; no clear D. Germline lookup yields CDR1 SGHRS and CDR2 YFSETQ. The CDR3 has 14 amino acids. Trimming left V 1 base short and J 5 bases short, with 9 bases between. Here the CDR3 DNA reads TGCGCCAGCAGCTTGCTCGGAGAGAATGAAAAACTGTTTTTT. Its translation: CASSLLGENEKLFF.

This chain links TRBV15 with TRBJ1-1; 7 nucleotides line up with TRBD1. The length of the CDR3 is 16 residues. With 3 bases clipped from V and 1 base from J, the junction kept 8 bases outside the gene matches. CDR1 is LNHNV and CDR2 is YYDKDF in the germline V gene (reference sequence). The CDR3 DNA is TGTGCCACCAGCAGCCCAAGGACAGGTGGGAACACTGAAGCTTTCTTT. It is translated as CATSSPRTGGNTEAFF.

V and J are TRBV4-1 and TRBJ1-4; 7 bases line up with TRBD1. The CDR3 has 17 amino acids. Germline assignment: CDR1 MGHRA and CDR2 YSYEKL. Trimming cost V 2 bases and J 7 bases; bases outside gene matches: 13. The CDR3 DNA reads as TGCGCCAGCAGCCAACGCGACGTAACAGGGGTACGTGAAAAACTGTTTTTT. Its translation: CASSQRDVTGVREKLFF.

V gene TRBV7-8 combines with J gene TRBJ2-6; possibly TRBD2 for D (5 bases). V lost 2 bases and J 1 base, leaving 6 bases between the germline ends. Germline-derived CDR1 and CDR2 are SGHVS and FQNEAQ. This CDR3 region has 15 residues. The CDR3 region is CASSLWRSGANVLTF. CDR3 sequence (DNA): TGTGCCAGCAGCTTATGGAGGTCTGGGGCCAACGTCCTGACTTTC.

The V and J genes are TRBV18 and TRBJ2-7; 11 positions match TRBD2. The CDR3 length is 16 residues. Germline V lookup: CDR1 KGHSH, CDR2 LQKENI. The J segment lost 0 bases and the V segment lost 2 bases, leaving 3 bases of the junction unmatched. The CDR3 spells CASSPSGLAGSYEQYV. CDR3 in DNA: TGTGCCAGCTCACCATCCGGACTAGCGGGCTCCTACGAGCAGTACGTC.

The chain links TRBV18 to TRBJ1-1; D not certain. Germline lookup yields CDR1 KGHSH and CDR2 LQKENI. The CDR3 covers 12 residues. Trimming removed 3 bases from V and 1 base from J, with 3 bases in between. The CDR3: CASSPRNTEAFF. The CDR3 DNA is TGTGCCAGCTCACCCCGGAACACTGAAGCTTTCTTT.

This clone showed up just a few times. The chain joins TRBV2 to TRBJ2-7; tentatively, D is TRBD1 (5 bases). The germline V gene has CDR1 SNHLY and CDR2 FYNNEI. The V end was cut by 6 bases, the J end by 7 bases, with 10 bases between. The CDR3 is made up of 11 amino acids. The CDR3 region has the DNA TGTGCCAGCAGATATCAGGGAGAGCAGTACGTC. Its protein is CASRYQGEQYV.

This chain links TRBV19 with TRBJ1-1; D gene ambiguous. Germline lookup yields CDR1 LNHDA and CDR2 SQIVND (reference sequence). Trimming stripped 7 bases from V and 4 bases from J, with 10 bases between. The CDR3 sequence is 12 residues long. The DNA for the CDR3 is TGTGCCAGTACCCGGGAACGCACTGAAGCTTTCTTT. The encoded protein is CASTRERTEAFF.

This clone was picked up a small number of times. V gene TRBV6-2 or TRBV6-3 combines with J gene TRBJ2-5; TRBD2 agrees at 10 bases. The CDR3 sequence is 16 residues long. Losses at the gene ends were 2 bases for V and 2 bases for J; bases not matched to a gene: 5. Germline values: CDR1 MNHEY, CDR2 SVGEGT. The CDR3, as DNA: TGTGCCAGCAGTTACGGGGTAGCGGGGGGACAAGAGACCCAGTACTTC. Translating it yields CASSYGVAGGQETQYF.

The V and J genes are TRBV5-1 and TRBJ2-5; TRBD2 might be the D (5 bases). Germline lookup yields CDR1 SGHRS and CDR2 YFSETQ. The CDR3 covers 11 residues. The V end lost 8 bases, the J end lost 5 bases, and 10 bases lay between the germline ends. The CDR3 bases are TGCGCCAGTTCTGAGGGCGAGACCCAGTACTTC. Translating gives CASSEGETQYF.

The CDR3 coding sequence is TGTGCCATCAGCCCCGGGTGGGGGGGCGACGCAACTAATGAAAAACTGTTTTTT. Translated, it gives CAISPGWGGDATNEKLFF. This chain connects TRBV10-3 to TRBJ1-4, with D possibly matching TRBD1 (6 bases). Germline V gene lookup returns CDR1 ENHRY and CDR2 SYGVKD. The CDR3 consists of 18 residues. V dropped 6 bases and J dropped 0 bases, with 20 bases sitting between them.

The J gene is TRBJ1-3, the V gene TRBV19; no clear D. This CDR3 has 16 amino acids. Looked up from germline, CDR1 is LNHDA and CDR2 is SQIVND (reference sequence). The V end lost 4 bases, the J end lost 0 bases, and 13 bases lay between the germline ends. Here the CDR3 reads CASSRSSVISGNTIYF. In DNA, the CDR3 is TGTGCCAGTAGTAGATCGTCGGTGATCTCTGGAAACACCATATATTTT.

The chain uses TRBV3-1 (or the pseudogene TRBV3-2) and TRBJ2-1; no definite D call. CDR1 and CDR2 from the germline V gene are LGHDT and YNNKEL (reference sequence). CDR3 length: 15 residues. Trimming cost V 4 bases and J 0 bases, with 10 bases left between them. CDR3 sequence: CASSRDLSSYNEQFF. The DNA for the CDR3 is TGTGCCAGCAGCCGAGACTTGAGCTCCTACAATGAGCAGTTCTTC.

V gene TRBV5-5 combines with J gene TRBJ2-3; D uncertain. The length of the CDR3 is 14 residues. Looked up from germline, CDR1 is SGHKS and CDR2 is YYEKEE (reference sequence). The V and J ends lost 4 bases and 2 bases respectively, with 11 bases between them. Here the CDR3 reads CASSPLGATDTQYF. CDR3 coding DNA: TGTGCCAGCAGCCCCCTGGGCGCCACAGATACGCAGTATTTT.

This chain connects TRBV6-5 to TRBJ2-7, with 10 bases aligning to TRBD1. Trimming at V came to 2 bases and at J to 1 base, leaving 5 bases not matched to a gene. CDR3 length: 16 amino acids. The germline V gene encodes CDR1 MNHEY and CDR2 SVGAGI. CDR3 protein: CASSYTGQGLSYEQYF. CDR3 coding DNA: TGTGCCAGCAGTTACACGGGACAGGGGTTGTCCTACGAGCAGTACTTC.